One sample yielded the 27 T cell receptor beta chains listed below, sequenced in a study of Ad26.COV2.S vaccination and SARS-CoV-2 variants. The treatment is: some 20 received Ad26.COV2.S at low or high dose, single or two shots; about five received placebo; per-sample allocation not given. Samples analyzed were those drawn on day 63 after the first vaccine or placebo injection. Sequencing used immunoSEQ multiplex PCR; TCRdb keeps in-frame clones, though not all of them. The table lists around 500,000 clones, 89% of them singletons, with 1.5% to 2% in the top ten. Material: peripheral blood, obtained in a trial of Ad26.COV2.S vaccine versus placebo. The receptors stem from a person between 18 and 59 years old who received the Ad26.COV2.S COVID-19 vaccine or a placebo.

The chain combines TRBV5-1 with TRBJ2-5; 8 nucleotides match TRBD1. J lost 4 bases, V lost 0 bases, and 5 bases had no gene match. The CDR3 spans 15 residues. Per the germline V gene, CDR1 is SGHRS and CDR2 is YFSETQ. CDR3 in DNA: TGCGCCAGCAGCTTGGGGGACAGGCGAGGAGAGACCCAGTACTTC. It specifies CASSLGDRRGETQYF.

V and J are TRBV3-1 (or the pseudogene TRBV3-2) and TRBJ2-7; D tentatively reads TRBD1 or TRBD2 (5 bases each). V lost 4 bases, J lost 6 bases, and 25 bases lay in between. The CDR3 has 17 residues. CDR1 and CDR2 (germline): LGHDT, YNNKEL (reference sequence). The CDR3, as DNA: TGTGCCAGCAGCCCCCCAATCCAGGGACCCTATAGGGGCGAGCAGTACTTC. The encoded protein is CASSPPIQGPYRGEQYF.

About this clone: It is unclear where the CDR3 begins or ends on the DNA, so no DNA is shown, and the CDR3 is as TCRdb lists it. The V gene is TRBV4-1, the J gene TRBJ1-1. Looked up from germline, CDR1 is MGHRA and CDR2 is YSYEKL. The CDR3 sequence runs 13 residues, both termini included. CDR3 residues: CASSHPFGAGAFF.

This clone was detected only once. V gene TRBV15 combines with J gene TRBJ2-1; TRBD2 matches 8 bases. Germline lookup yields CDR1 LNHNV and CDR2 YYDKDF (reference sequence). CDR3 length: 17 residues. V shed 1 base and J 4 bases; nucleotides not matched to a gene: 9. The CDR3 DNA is TGTGCCACCAGCAGAGTGGCTAGCGGGCGGGTATACAATGAGCAGTTCTTC. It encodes CATSRVASGRVYNEQFF.

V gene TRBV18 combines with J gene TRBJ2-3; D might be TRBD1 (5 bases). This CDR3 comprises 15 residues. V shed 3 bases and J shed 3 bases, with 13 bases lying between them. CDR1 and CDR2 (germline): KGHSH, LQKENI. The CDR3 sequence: CASSPRRQGTDTQYF. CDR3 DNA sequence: TGTGCCAGCTCACCTCGTCGGCAGGGAACAGATACGCAGTATTTT.

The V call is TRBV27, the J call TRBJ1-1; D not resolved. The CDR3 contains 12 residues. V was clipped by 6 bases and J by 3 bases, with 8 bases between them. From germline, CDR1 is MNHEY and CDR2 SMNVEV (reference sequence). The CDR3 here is CASRGWDTEAFF. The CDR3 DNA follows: TGTGCCAGCAGGGGCTGGGACACTGAAGCTTTCTTT.

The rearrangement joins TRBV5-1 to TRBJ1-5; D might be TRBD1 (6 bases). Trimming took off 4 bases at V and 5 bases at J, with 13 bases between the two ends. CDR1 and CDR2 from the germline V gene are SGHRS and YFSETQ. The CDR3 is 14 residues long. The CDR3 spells CASSLGTRDQPQHF. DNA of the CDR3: TGCGCCAGCAGCCTCGGGACACGCGATCAGCCCCAGCATTTT.

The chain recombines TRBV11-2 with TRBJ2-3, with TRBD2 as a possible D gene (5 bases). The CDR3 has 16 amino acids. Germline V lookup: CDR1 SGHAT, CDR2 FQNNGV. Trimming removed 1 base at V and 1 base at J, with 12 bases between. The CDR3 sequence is CASSLGASSGTDTQYF. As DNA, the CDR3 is TGTGCCAGCAGCTTAGGCGCTAGCTCTGGCACAGATACGCAGTATTTT.

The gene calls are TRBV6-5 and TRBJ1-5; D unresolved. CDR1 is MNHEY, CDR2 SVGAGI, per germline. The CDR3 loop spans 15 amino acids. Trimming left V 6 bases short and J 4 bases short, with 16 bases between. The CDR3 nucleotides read TGTGCCAGCAGCCATCAAAGGATAGGAAATCAGCCCCAGCATTTT. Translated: CASSHQRIGNQPQHF.

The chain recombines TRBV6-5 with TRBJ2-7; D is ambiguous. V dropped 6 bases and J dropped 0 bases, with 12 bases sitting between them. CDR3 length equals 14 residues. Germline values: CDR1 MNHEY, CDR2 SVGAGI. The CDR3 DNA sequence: TGTGCCAGCAGACTGACACTGAGCTCCTACGAGCAGTACTTC. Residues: CASRLTLSSYEQYF.

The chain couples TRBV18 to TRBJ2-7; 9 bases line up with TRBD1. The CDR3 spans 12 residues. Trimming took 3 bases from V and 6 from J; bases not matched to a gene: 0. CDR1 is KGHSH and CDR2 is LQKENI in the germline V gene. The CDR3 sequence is CASSPTGGEQYF. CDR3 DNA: TGTGCCAGCTCACCGACAGGGGGCGAGCAGTACTTC.

The CDR3 DNA is TGTGCCAGCTCACACCCCCACACTGAAGCTTTCTTT. Amino acids: CASSHPHTEAFF. V usage is TRBV18 and J usage is TRBJ1-1; no clear D. V was cut by 4 bases and J by 3 bases, with 6 bases left in between. The CDR3 has 12 amino acids. Germline assignment: CDR1 KGHSH and CDR2 LQKENI.

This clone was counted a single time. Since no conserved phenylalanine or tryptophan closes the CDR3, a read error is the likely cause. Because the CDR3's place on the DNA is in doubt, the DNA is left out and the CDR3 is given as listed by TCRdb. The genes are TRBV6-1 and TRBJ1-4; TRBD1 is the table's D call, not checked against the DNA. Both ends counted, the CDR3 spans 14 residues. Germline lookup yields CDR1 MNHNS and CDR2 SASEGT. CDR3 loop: CASSEPGQAFVQDL.

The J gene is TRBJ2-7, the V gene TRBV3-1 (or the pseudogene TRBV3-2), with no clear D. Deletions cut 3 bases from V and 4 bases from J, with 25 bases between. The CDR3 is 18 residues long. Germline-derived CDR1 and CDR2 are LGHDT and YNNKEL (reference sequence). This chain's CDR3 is CASSHRRDIQDRKYEQYF. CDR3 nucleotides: TGTGCCAGCAGCCACCGTCGCGACATCCAAGATAGGAAATACGAGCAGTACTTC.

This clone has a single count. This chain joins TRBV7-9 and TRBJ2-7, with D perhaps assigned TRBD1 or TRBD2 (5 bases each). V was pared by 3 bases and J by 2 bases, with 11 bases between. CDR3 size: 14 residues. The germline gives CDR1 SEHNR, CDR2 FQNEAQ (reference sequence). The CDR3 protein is CASSFGDGAYEQYF. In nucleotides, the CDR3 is TGTGCCAGCAGCTTCGGGGACGGAGCCTACGAGCAGTACTTC.

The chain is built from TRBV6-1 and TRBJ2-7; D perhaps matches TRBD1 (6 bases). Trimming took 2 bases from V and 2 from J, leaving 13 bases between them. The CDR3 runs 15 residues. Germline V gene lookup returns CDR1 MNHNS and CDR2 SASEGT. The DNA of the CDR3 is TGTGCCAGCAGTGAACCAGGGGATCTGACCTACGAGCAGTACTTC. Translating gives CASSEPGDLTYEQYF.

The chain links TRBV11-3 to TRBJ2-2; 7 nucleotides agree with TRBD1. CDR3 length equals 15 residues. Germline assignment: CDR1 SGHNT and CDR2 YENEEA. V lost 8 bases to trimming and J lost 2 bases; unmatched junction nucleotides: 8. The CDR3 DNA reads TGTGCCAGCCGACGTAACAGGGGTAACACCGGGGAGCTGTTTTTT. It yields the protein CASRRNRGNTGELFF.

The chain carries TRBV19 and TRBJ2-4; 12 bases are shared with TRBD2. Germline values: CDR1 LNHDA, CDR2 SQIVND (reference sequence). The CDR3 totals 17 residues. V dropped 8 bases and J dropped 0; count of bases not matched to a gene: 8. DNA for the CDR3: TGTGCCAGTGCCGAAGGACTAGCGGGGCTAGCCAAAAACATTCAGTACTTC. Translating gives CASAEGLAGLAKNIQYF. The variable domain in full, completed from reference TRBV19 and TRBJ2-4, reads DGGITQSPKYLFRKEGQNVTLSCEQNLNHDAMYWYRQDPGQGLRLIYYSQIVNDFQKGDIAEGYSVSREKKESFPLTVTSAQKNPTAFYLCASAEGLAGLAKNIQYFGAGTRLSVL.

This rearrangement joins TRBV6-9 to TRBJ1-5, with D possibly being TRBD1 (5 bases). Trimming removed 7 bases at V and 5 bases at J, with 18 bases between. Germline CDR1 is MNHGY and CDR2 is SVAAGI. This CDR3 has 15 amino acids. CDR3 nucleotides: TGTGCCAGCAATCCGCCCAGGGACTCCCATCAGCCCCAGCATTTT. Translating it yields CASNPPRDSHQPQHF.

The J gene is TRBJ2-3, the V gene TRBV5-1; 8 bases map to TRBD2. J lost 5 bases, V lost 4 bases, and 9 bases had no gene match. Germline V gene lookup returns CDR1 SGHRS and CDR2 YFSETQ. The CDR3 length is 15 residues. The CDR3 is CASSNFGGVLDTQYF. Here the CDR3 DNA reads TGCGCCAGCAGCAACTTCGGGGGGGTGTTAGATACGCAGTATTTT.

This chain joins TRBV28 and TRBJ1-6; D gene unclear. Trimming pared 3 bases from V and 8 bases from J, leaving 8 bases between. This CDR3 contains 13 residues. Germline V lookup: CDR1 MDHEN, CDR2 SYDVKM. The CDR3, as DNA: TGTGCCAGCAGTTTTTCGGGAGATTCACCCCTCCACTTT. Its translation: CASSFSGDSPLHF.

CDR3 amino acids: CASSEDGWAGELFF. In DNA form, the CDR3 reads TGTGCCAGCAGTGAAGACGGGTGGGCCGGGGAGCTGTTTTTT. The chain combines TRBV2 with TRBJ2-2; no clear D. Per the germline V gene, CDR1 is SNHLY and CDR2 is FYNNEI. The V end lost 1 base, the J end lost 6 bases, and 9 bases lay between the germline ends. The CDR3 consists of 14 residues.

This CDR3 reads CASSYYPRSGNTIYF. The CDR3 DNA reads TGTGCCAGCAGTTACTACCCGCGCTCTGGAAACACCATATATTTT. The chain uses TRBV6-2 or TRBV6-3 and TRBJ1-3; D is ambiguous. Per the germline V gene, CDR1 is MNHEY and CDR2 is SVGEGT. Trimming took off 1 base at V and 0 bases at J, with 7 bases between the two ends. The CDR3 is 15 residues long.

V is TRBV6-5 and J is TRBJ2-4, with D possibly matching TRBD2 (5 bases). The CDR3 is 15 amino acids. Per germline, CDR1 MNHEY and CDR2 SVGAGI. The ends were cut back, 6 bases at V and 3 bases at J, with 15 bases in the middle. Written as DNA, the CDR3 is TGTGCCAGCAGCGAGGGAAGAATCGACAAAAACATTCAGTACTTC. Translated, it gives CASSEGRIDKNIQYF.

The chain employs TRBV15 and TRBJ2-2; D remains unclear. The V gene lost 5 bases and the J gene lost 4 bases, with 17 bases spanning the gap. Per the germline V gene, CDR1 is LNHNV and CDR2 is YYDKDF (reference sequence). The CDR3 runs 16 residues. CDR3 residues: CATSQTTEPSTGELFF. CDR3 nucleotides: TGTGCCACCAGCCAGACGACTGAACCGAGCACCGGGGAGCTGTTTTTT.

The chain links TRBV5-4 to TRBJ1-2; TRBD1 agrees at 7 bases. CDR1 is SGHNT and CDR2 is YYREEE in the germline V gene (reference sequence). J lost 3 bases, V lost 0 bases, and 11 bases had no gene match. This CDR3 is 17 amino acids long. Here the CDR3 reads CASSLESGQVYYYGYTF. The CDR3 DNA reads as TGTGCCAGCAGCTTGGAGAGTGGACAGGTTTATTACTATGGCTACACCTTC. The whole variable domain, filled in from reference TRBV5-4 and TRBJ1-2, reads ETGVTQSPTHLIKTRGQQVTLRCSSQSGHNTVSWYQQALGQGPQFIFQYYREEENGRGNFPPRFSGLQFPNYSSELNVNALELDDSALYLCASSLESGQVYYYGYTFGSGTRLTVV.

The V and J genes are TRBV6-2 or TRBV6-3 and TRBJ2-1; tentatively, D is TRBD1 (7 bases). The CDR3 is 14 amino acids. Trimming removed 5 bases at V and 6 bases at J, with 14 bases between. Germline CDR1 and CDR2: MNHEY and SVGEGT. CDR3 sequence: CASSLHRGGNEQFF. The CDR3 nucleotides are TGTGCCAGCAGTCTACACAGGGGAGGCAATGAGCAGTTCTTC.